The 2 T cell receptor beta chains below all came from one sample that was sequenced in a study of shared clonotypes between healthy human individuals. Assay: immunoSEQ multiplex PCR; the TCRdb copy retains only in-frame clones and omits some. The sample yields approximately 640,000 clones, roughly 88% seen once. The source material was memory CD8+ T cells from PBMCs. Noted subset: CD45RO+ cells pooled with CCR7-negative TemRA cells. The receptor source for this set is a man younger than 35 in good health. Some clones in this sample may be carry-over from other donors' samples.

The genes are TRBV6-1 and TRBJ2-2; 7 nucleotides align to TRBD1. The junction had 8 bases not matched to a gene; V was cut back by 6 bases and J by 4 bases. The CDR3 sequence is 15 residues long. Germline values: CDR1 MNHNS, CDR2 SASEGT. In nucleotides, the CDR3 is TGTGCCAGCAGGGACCGGGACAGACCCACCGGGGAGCTGTTTTTT. Protein: CASRDRDRPTGELFF.

This clone was recorded only once. The V and J genes are TRBV11-2 and TRBJ2-2, with TRBD1 identical over 7 bases. The J segment lost 7 bases and the V segment lost 3 bases, leaving 8 bases of the junction unmatched. The germline gives CDR1 SGHAT, CDR2 FQNNGV. There are 15 residues in the CDR3. CDR3 nucleotide sequence: TGTGCCAGCAGCTTTGTGACAGGGCTTAACGGGGAGCTGTTTTTT. Residues: CASSFVTGLNGELFF. Full variable domain (remainder filled in from reference TRBV11-2 and TRBJ2-2): EAGVAQSPRYKIIEKRQSVAFWCNPISGHATLYWYQQILGQGPKLLIQFQNNGVVDDSQLPKDRFSAERLKGVDSTLKIQPAKLEDSAVYLCASSFVTGLNGELFFGEGSRLTVL.